What follows describes a single T cell receptor (beta chain). This clonotype has only a few counts. Its antigen specificity is not known. One base away there is no much larger clone; base qualities are not given. This record belongs to a study of naive and memory T cell subsets (dated by TCRdb to about 2017). With respect to the entire study: An open-source, UMI-based TCR alpha and beta sequencing pipeline was applied to sorted naive and memory peripheral blood T cell subsets. IgG serology results and the functional CMV T cell responses were in complete agreement. RNA was DNase-treated and reverse transcribed with TCR constant-region primers, mostly using SuperScript III.

TCR alpha and beta chain libraries were amplified separately from the second PCR step onward. To determine each donor's CMV status, fresh PBMCs were stimulated overnight with CMV viral lysate, and IFNgamma production from CD4+ T cells was then assessed. Miltenyi beads were used first to positively select CD4 T cells, and CD8 T cells were then positively selected from the CD4-negative fraction. After staining for CD3, CD4, CD8, CD45RA, CD27 and a live/dead dye, cells were sorted on a BD Aria II into four subsets based on CD45RA and CD27. A few healthy volunteers provided blood, and each donor's sample was split into CD4 and CD8 T cells and then further divided into four differentiation subsets. About 110 ml of peripheral blood was drawn per donor, and PBMC were isolated by Ficoll-Paque PLUS density-gradient centrifugation. After sorting, cells were lysed in RLT buffer, RNA was extracted using a Qiagen RNeasy kit, and the extracted RNA was stored at -80 degrees C.

The germline V gene yields SGDLS for CDR1 and YYNGEE for CDR2. From V the trimming removes 3 bases and from J it removes 0 bases, while the gene matches leave 12 bases of the junction unaccounted for. The CDR3 has 19 amino acids, counting the end cysteine and phenylalanine. Left in the record is the CDR3 DNA by itself, 57 bases read in frame from the first base. Points the paper makes about the study in general: RNA-based TCR counts may be affected by expression changes linked to T cell activation and differentiation. In both CD4 and CD8 cells, a rise in Gini index and a fall in Shannon and inverse Simpson diversity were observed from naive through CM, EM and EMRA. A clonotype was defined as a single alpha or beta chain sequence rather than as a paired alpha/beta receptor. The repertoire findings for the naive and memory subsets could not be validated against a ground truth because none was available. After error correction, only a single occurrence was seen for over 95% of naive TCR sequences, so much steeper abundance distributions were produced than in memory subsets. A few larger clonotypes were present in naive repertoires, particularly the CD8 repertoires, and these clonotypes were possibly memory cells re-expressing CD45RA. TCR abundance followed a power law with an exponent that was different for naive and memory subsets but consistent across the three individuals.

Libraries were built with UMI-ligation and nested PCR. To cover both TRBC1 and TRBC2, the beta constant-region primer consisted of an equimolar mix of two oligonucleotides. The ligated cDNA went through four rounds of PCR with nested alpha and beta constant-region primers together with the SP2 primer. A single-stranded oligonucleotide carrying the SP2 primer and a 12-nucleotide UMI was ligated to the 3' end of the cDNA by T4 RNA ligase 1. Incubation of the ligation reaction lasted roughly 19-25 hours at 16 degrees C. PCR2 was usually performed as a SYBR Green qPCR and halted at a preset threshold so that over-amplification would not occur. Agencourt AMPure XP magnetic beads were used for all purifications after the first. Library amounts were measured by Qubit and library quality was assessed on a TapeStation, where the main peak was expected at around 650 bp. Pooled libraries were sequenced on an Illumina MiSeq using v2 2x251 paired-end kits, and typically roughly 0.95-2.2 million reads were obtained per sample. Each sample was pooled at 4 nM, and about 5-7% PhiX was included to help cluster recognition. Per the authors' processing: Decombinator assigned V and J genes to Demultiplexor-processed FASTQ reads by tag matching, allowing a single base-pair mismatch. By using UMIs, Collapsinator corrected both sequencing errors and the frequency errors caused by PCR heterogeneity. TCRs were translated and CDR3s were extracted from the conserved cysteine to the FGXG phenylalanine by CDR3Translator, with non-productive sequences being flagged. Repertoires were subsampled to equal numbers of UMI-defined TCRs before Gini, Shannon entropy and inverse Simpson indices were calculated. Within the linear range, a power law was fitted by maximum likelihood to the distributions of clonotype abundance. For one naive CD8 sample, the pipeline and MIGEC produced similar UMI counts, unique TCR numbers and clonal distributions. In one analysis, naive TCRs that were also found in any memory subset of the same donor were excluded from the naive repertoire. Repertoires were searched for 7,322 CMV-associated CDR3 sequences compiled from VDJdb and a published dataset. TCRdb took the public reads, trimmed them with fastp at Q25, ran MiXCR for clone calling and kept in-frame beta chains. Each CDR3 protein gets just one entry, which takes the most common genes and DNA from the rows behind it. These V and J calls are TCRdb output, not the study's own analysis. The sample contains some 80,000 distinct CDR3 sequences, around 9% of them found a single time. The ten largest clones add up to about 1.2% of the sample.

Sequenced: naive CD8+ T cells from blood. According to the study, the label for this sample's cell subset or site signals: naive T cells, CD45RA high CD27+. The chain is encoded by TRBV9 joined to TRBJ2-6, with 7 bases aligning to TRBD1. This TCR derives from a human donor in good health. The nucleotides read TGTGCCAGCAGCGATAAAGACAGGGTGACCCCCTCTGGGGCCAACGTCCTGACTTTC. Translated, it reads CASSDKDRVTPSGANVLTF.